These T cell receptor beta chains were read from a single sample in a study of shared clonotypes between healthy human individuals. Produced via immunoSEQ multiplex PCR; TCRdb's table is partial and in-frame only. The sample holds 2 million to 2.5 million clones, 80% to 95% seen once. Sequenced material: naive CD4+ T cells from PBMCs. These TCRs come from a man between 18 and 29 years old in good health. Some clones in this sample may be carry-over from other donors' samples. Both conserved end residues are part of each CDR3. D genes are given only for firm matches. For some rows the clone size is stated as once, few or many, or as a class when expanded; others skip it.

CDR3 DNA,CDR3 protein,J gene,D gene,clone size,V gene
TGTGCAGGGACAGGGGGCAATGGCTACACCTTC,CAGTGGNGYTF,TRBJ1-2,TRBD1,NA,TRBV25-1
TGTGCCAGTAGTATTTCAGGGGATCAGCCCCAGCATTTT,CASSISGDQPQHF,TRBJ1-5,NA,NA,TRBV19
TGTGCCACCAGCAGGGACAGGGGGCCTACCTATTATGGCTACACCTTC,CATSRDRGPTYYGYTF,TRBJ1-2,TRBD1,once,TRBV15
TGTGCCAGCAGCCTAACCTCCAGCGGGGTTCGGTACGAGCAGTACTTC,CASSLTSSGVRYEQYF,TRBJ2-7,TRBD2,NA,TRBV5-5
TGTGCCAGCAGTGATCAGGGAGTAGGGACTGAAGCTTTCTTT,CASSDQGVGTEAFF,TRBJ1-1,NA,NA,TRBV6-1
TGTGCCAGCGAGCACAACTATGGCTACACCTTC,CASEHNYGYTF,TRBJ1-2,NA,NA,TRBV7-3
TGTGCCAGTACTGACAGGGGGCACCTCACCTTC,CASTDRGHLTF,TRBJ1-2,TRBD1,NA,TRBV19
TGTGCCAGCATGGCTAGGGGGCGTTCCTACGAGCAGTACTTC,CASMARGRSYEQYF,TRBJ2-7,TRBD1,NA,TRBV6-5
TGTGCCAGCACCAACCACACAGATACGCAGTATTTT,CASTNHTDTQYF,TRBJ2-3,NA,NA,TRBV11-3
TGTGCCAGCAGCTCAACCCCAGGGGCCACTGAAGCTTTCTTT,CASSSTPGATEAFF,TRBJ1-1,NA,NA,TRBV7-2
TGTGCCAGCAGCTTCGTGCAGGGGGGCTACGAGCAGTACTTC,CASSFVQGGYEQYF,TRBJ2-7,NA,NA,TRBV11-2
TGCGCCAGCAGCCAATTCGGCCCGCGTGGCTACACCTTC,CASSQFGPRGYTF,TRBJ1-2,NA,NA,TRBV4-1
TGTGCCAGCAGCGTAGACGTAGGGGGAAACACCATATATTTT,CASSVDVGGNTIYF,TRBJ1-3,NA,few,TRBV9
TGTGCCAGCAGCCAAGATCTCACAGGGGCTCTAGATACGCAGTATTTT,CASSQDLTGALDTQYF,TRBJ2-3,TRBD1,NA,TRBV14
TGCAGCGTTGCACTAGCGGGAGTGGAGACCCAGTACTTC,CSVALAGVETQYF,TRBJ2-5,TRBD2,NA,TRBV29-1
TGCGCCAGCAGTAGGGACATCCACTACGAGCAGTACTTC,CASSRDIHYEQYF,TRBJ2-7,NA,NA,TRBV5-1
TGTGCCAGCAGATTGACTATCCTGGGGAACTATGGCTACACCTTC,CASRLTILGNYGYTF,TRBJ1-2,NA,once,TRBV28
TGTGCCAGCAGCTTGGTTGGGACAGGGCACACTTATGGCTACACCTTC,CASSLVGTGHTYGYTF,TRBJ1-2,TRBD1,NA,TRBV5-5